This T cell receptor beta chain is from a study of blood T cell repertoires in COVID-19 (dated by TCRdb to the early 2020s). Study-wide context: Samples from collaborators originated in the United States, Italy and Spain and spanned both the acute and convalescent phases of COVID-19. The prospective study material was composed of cDNA or gDNA derived from T cells, B-cell-depleted T cells, or PBMCs. The dataset comprised deeply sampled blood TCRbeta repertoires from subjects exposed to, actively infected with, or recovered from COVID-19. A freely available public database, intended as a resource for researchers studying the immune response to SARS-CoV-2, is where the repertoires were released. The samples were drawn from two sources: the first 160 participants of the ongoing ImmuneRACE study, and fewer than 1,500 subjects contributed by 6 global collaborators. Nearly every sample came with metadata listing a de-identified subject ID, COVID-19 status, age in years and sex. HLA class I and class II types, where available, came from metadata supplied by the sample provider rather than from assay-based typing.

The CDR3, from cysteine to phenylalanine, totals 12 residues. The only DNA kept is the CDR3, 36 bases in frame from the first base. V lost 5 bases and J lost 8 bases, and the count of bases not matched to a germline gene is 4. Looking up the germline V gene (reference sequence) yields CDR1 SEHNR and CDR2 FQNEAQ. TCRbeta CDR3 regions were amplified from genomic DNA by means of the immunoSEQ Assay, a bias-controlled multiplex PCR. Under the source paper's analysis protocol: Within the assay, amplification of reference gene primers was used to estimate how many nucleated cells each sample contained. To quantify the absolute abundance of each unique TCRbeta CDR3 rearrangement, sequence reads were collapsed and filtered. For each sample, productive Simpson clonality was calculated by taking the square root of Simpson's diversity index across productive rearrangements. Imported from immuneACCESS, the table was reduced by TCRdb to in-frame sequences with V and J called. These copies leave out some clones; in studies compared against another copy, an unresolved V gene accounts for under half, and the cause of the remainder is not known. V, J and clone size are those of that table, while D and trimming were read from the DNA. Within this sample are about 210,000 clones, with 84% of them counted one time only. Jointly, the top ten make up roughly 8% of the sample.

Collaborating institutions collected whole blood in K2EDTA tubes following their own protocols. For TCRbeta analysis, collaborators shipped samples in one of three forms: frozen whole blood, isolated PBMCs, or DNA extracted from either of those sample types. As concerns this clone: Its cognate antigen has yet to be identified. Base qualities were left out, and no much larger clone turns up one base away.

Overall results and qualifications from the work: The quantity of clinical and demographic metadata differed by source and by participant and was supplied without curation.

The chain is encoded by TRBV7-9 joined to TRBJ1-1; the central 8 bases match TRBD1. This receptor was identified in a woman aged 45-65 years with active or convalescent COVID-19. The sequencing input was peripheral blood. The CDR3 sequence is CASSPSGGEAFF. The base sequence is TGTGCCAGCAGCCCGTCAGGGGGCGAAGCTTTCTTT. The full variable domain, with segments outside the CDR3 supplied by the reference TRBV7-9 and TRBJ1-1 proteins, appears as DTGVSQNPRHKITKRGQNVTFRCDPISEHNRLYWYRQTLGQGPEFLTYFQNEAQLEKSRLLSDRFSAERPKGSFSTLEIQRTEQGDSAMYLCASSPSGGEAFFGQGTRLTVV.